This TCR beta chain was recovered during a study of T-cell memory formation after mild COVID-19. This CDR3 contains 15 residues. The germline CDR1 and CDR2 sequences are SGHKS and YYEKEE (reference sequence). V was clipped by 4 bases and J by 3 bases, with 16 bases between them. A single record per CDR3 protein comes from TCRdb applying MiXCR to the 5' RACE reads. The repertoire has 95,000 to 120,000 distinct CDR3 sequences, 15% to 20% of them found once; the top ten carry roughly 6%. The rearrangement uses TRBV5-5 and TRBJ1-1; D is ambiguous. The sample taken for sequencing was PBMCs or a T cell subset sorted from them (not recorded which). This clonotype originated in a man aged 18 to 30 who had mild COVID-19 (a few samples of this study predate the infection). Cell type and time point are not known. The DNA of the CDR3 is TGTGCCAGCAGCACCGCGGCAGAGGGATACACTGAAGCTTTCTTT. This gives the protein CASSTAAEGYTEAFF.